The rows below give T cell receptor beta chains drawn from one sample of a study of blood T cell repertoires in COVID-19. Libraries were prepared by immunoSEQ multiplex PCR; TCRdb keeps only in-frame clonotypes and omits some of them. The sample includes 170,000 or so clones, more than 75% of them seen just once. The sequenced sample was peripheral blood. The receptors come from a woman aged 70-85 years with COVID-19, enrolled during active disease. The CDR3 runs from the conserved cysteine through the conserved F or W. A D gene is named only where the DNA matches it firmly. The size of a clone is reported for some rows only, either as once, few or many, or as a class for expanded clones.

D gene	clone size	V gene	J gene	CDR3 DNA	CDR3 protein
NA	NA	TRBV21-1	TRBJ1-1	TGTGCCAGCCCAAGGGGGGACAGGGGGGAGGGCACTGAAGCTTTCTTT	CASPRGDRGEGTEAFF
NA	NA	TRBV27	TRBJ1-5	TGTGCCAGCAGTCCCGACACGACGGTCGATCAGCCCCAGCATTTT	CASSPDTTVDQPQHF
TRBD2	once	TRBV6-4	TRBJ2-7	TGTGCCAGCCTCACTAGCGACCCCTCCTACGAGCAGTACTTC	CASLTSDPSYEQYF
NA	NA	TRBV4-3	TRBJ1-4	TGCGCCAGCAGCCAAGTCTCGGGAGGGAGTGGGGTTAATGAAAAACTGTTTTTT	CASSQVSGGSGVNEKLFF
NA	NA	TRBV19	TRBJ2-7	TGTGCCAGTAGCCACTCCCACGAGCAGTACTTC	CASSHSHEQYF
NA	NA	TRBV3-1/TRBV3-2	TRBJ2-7	TGTGCCAGCAGCCAAGTTGGCGGGACTTCATACGAGCAGTACTTC	CASSQVGGTSYEQYF
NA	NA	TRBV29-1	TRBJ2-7	TGCAGCGTTGAAATGGGGGCGCGCTACGAGCAGTACTTC	CSVEMGARYEQYF
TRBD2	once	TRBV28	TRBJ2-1	TGTGCCAGCAGTTCCCCGGGGAGCGGGAGCTACAATGAGCAGTTCTTC	CASSSPGSGSYNEQFF
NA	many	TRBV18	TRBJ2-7	TGTGCCAGCTCACCACCGCGGGGCCAAGGGTACGAGCAGTACTTC	CASSPPRGQGYEQYF
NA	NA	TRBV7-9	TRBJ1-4	TGTGCCAGCAGCCCGCTGACAGGTTCCAATGAAAAACTGTTTTTT	CASSPLTGSNEKLFF
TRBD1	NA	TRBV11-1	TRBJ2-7	TGTGCCAGCAGCCGACAGGGTTACGAGCAGTACTTC	CASSRQGYEQYF
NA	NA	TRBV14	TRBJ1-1	TGTGCCAGCAGCCAAGCGGCACGGGGAAACACTTTCTTT	CASSQAARGNTFF
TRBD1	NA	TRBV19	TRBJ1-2	TGTGCCAGTAGTCAAGACAGGGGCCAGGGAGGCTACACCTTC	CASSQDRGQGGYTF
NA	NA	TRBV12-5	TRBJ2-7	TGTGCTAGTGGTCTTGACAGCCGGTACGAGCAGTACTTC	CASGLDSRYEQYF
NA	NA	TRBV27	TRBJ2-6	TGTGCCAGCGGACGCAGGGGTGCTGGGGCCAACGTCCTGACTTTC	CASGRRGAGANVLTF
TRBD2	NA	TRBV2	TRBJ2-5	TGTGCCACCCGAGCGGGAGGGCCACGAGAGACCCAGTACTTC	CATRAGGPRETQYF
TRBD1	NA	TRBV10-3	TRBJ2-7	TGTGCCATCAGTGCCGGGACAGGGTTAAGCGAGCAGTACTTC	CAISAGTGLSEQYF
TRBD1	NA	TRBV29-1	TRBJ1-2	TGCAGCGCTGTGACAGGGGCCTATGGCTACACCTTC	CSAVTGAYGYTF
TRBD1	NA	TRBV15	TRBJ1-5	TGTGCCACCAGCAGGGCCGGGACAGCTAGCAATCAGCCCCAGCATTTT	CATSRAGTASNQPQHF
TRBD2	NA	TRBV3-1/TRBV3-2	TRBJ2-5	TGTGCCAGCAGCCCCCCCACTAGCGGGAGGGAGGGTACCATCGAAGAGACCCAGTACTTC	CASSPPTSGREGTIEETQYF
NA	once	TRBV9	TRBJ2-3	TGTGCCAGCAGCGTAGATTGGGGAGTAGGGACAGATACGCAGTATTTT	CASSVDWGVGTDTQYF
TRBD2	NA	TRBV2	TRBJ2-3	TGTGCCAGCAGTGTCTGGCTAGCGGGAGTTAAAGATACGCAGTATTTT	CASSVWLAGVKDTQYF
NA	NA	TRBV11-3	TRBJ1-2	TGTGCCAGCAGCTTAGAAGGGGTGATGGGCTACACCTTC	CASSLEGVMGYTF
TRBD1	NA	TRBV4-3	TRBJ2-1	TGCGCCAGCAGCCAAGTCGGGACAGGGTACAATGAGCAGTTCTTC	CASSQVGTGYNEQFF